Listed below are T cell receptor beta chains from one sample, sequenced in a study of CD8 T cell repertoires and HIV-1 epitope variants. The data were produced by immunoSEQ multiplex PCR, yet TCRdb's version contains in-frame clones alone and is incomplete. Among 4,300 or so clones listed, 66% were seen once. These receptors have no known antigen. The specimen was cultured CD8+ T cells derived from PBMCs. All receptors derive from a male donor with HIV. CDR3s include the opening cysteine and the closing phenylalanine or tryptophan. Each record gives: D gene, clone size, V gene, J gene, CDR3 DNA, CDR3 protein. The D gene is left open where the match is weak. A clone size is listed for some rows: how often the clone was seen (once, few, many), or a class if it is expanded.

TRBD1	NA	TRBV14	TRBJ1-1	TGTGCCAGCAGCCTTCTTAGACAGGGCGGGAACACTGAAGCTTTCTTT	CASSLLRQGGNTEAFF
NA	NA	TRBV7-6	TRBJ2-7	TGTGCCAGCAGCCTCCGGAGACAGGCCAACGAGCAGTACTTC	CASSLRRQANEQYF
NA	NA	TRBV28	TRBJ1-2	TGTGCCAGCAGTTTGTCCTTCAATGAAAATGGCTACACCTTC	CASSLSFNENGYTF
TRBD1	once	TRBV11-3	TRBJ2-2	TGTGCCAGCAGCGCAGACAGGGGGAACACCGGGGAGCTGTTTTTT	CASSADRGNTGELFF
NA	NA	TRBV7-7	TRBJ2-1	TGTGCCAGCAGCACCGGGGGTCCCGATGAGCAGTTCTTC	CASSTGGPDEQFF
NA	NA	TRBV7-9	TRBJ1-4	TGTGCCAGCAGCTCCCTTCTCGGCAAGTCCCTGTTTTTT	CASSSLLGKSLFF
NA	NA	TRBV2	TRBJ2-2	TGTGCCAGCGACCAAGGCGGGGAGCTGTTTTTT	CASDQGGELFF
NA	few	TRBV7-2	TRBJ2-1	TGTGCCAGCAGCTTAGGCGGGGAAAATGAGCAGTTCTTC	CASSLGGENEQFF
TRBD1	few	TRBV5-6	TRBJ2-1	TGTGCCAGCAGCAAGCAGGGGGCAGCCCCGTATGAGCAGTTCTTC	CASSKQGAAPYEQFF
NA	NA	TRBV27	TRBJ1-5	TGTGCCAGCAGTTTATTGGGCAGCGCGGGGGGTCAGCCCCAGCATTTT	CASSLLGSAGGQPQHF
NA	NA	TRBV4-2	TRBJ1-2	TGTGCCAGCAGCCAAGATCGGGGGCTGAAGAACTATGGCTACACCTTC	CASSQDRGLKNYGYTF
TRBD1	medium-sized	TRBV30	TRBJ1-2	TGTGCCCCTACAGGGGGGTCCTTCTATGGCTACACCTTC	CAPTGGSFYGYTF
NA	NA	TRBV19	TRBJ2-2	TGTGCCAGTAGTTTACAGGAGAACACCGGGGAGCTGTTTTTT	CASSLQENTGELFF
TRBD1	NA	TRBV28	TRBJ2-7	TGTGCCAGTAATGACAGGGTAATAGACGAGCAGTACTTC	CASNDRVIDEQYF
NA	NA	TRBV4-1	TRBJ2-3	TGCGCCAGCAGCCAAGACCAGAACACAGATACGCAGTATTTT	CASSQDQNTDTQYF
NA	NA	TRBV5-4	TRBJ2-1	TGTGCCAGCAGCCCGATACAGGGTGTTAAGTTCTTC	CASSPIQGVKFF
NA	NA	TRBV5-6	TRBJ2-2	TGTGCCAGCAGCTCCTGGACCAGAGAGAACACCGGGGAGCTGTTTTTT	CASSSWTRENTGELFF
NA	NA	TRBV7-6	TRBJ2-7	TGTGCCAGCAGCCTGACGAGGGCGGGGCCTGGGGGCTCCTACGAGCAGTACTTC	CASSLTRAGPGGSYEQYF
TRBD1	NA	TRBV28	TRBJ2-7	TGTGCCAGCAGCCCCCTATGGGACAGAGTCGACGAGCAGTACTTC	CASSPLWDRVDEQYF
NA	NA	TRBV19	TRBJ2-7	TGTGCCAGTAGTATGGGCTTTCTCTACGAGCAGTACTTC	CASSMGFLYEQYF
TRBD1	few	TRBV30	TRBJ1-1	TGTGCCTGGAGTGCAGGGACAGGGGATGAAGCTTTCTTT	CAWSAGTGDEAFF
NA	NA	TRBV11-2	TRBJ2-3	TGTGCCAGCAGCCCATCCTCCTTTGACACAGATACGCAGTATTTT	CASSPSSFDTDTQYF
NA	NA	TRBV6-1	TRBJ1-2	TGTGCCTCAGGGGCCGGTTATGGCTACACCTTC	CASGAGYGYTF
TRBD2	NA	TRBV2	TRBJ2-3	TGTGCCAGCCCGGAGGGGGCAGCGGGGGGGGCAGATACGCAGTATTTT	CASPEGAAGGADTQYF
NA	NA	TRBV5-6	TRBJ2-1	TGTGCCAGCAGCTTGAGTCCAGGGCCTTATCAGTTCTTC	CASSLSPGPYQFF
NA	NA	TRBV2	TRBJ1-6	TGTGCCAGCTCAATGAGGACCTATAATTCACCCCTCCACTTT	CASSMRTYNSPLHF
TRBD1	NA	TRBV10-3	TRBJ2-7	TGTGCCATCAGTGATGGGGACAGGTACGAGCAGTACTTC	CAISDGDRYEQYF
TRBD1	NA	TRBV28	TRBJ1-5	TGTGCCAGCAGTTTTTCACAGGGACAGGGCGATCAGCCCCAGCATTTT	CASSFSQGQGDQPQHF
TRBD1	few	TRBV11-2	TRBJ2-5	TGTGCCAGCAGCCCTGGGACAGAAGAGACCCAGTACTTC	CASSPGTEETQYF
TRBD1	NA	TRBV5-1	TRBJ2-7	TGCGCCAGCAGCTCGCCGGGACAGGGGAACGAGCAGTACTTC	CASSSPGQGNEQYF
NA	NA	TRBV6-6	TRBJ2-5	TGTGCCTCGGGCAGTGGCGGCTTCCAAGAGACCCAGTACTTC	CASGSGGFQETQYF
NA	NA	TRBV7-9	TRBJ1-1	TGTGCCAGCAGCTTACACGGTCCGGGGGCGGGTGACACTGAAGCTTTCTTT	CASSLHGPGAGDTEAFF
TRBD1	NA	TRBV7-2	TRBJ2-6	TGTGCCAGCAGCTTAGTAGGGACAGGGACCTCTGGGGCCAACGTCCTGACTTTC	CASSLVGTGTSGANVLTF
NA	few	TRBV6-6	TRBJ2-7	TGTGCGACACGGGGGAGCTCCTACGAGCAGTACTTC	CATRGSSYEQYF
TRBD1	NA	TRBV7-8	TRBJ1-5	TGTGCCAGCAGCTGGACAGGGGATGGCGGCAATCAGCCCCAGCATTTT	CASSWTGDGGNQPQHF
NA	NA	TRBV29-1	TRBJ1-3	TGCAGCACCGCCGCGGGAGGCGGAAACACCATATATTTT	CSTAAGGGNTIYF
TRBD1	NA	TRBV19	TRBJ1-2	TGTGCCAGTAACGATGGGACAGGGGGCGCGGTGAGCTATGGCTACACCTTC	CASNDGTGGAVSYGYTF
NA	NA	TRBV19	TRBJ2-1	TGTGCCAGCGGCCGGGGGTTAGATGAGCAGTTCTTC	CASGRGLDEQFF
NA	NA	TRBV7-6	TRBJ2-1	TGTGCCAGCAGCCCGGGCCTCCAGGCTAATGAGCAGTTCTTC	CASSPGLQANEQFF
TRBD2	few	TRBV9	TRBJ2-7	TGTGCCAGCAGCGTAGGCCGGGGGGGCTACTACGAGCAGTACTTC	CASSVGRGGYYEQYF
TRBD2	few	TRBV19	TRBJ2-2	TGTGCCAGTAGTGGGACTAGCGGGTACACCGGGGAGCTGTTTTTT	CASSGTSGYTGELFF
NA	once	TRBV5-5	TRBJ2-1	TGTGCCAGCAGCTTGACTAGCCTTGAGCAGTTCTTC	CASSLTSLEQFF
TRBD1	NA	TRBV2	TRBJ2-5	TGTGCCAGCAGTGCCCAGGGACAGGGAGAGACCCAGTACTTC	CASSAQGQGETQYF
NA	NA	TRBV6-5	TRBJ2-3	TGTGCCAGCAGTTACCGTCGTCAGTTGGGGGATACGCAGTATTTT	CASSYRRQLGDTQYF
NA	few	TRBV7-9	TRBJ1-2	TGTGCCAGCAGCATCCCGGGATACTATGGCTACACCTTC	CASSIPGYYGYTF
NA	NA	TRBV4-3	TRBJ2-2	TGCGCCAGCAGCCAAGATAGGGGCGGGGTCGCTGCCGGGGAGCTGTTTTTT	CASSQDRGGVAAGELFF
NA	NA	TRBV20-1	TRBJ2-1	TGCAGTGCTAGAGAACCAAACTCGGAGTTCTTC	CSAREPNSEFF
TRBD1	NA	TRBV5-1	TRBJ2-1	TGCGCCAGCAGTTCCGGGACAGGCGAATACAATGAGCAGTTCTTC	CASSSGTGEYNEQFF
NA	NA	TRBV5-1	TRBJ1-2	TGCGCCAGCGCGGACGGGGACTATGGCTACACCTTC	CASADGDYGYTF
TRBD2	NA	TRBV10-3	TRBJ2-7	TGTGCCATCAGTGAGCCAGCGGGGGACCCCGATTACTCCTACGAGCAGTACTTC	CAISEPAGDPDYSYEQYF
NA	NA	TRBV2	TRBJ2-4	TGTGCCAGCTTAGCCAAAAACATTCAGTACTTC	CASLAKNIQYF